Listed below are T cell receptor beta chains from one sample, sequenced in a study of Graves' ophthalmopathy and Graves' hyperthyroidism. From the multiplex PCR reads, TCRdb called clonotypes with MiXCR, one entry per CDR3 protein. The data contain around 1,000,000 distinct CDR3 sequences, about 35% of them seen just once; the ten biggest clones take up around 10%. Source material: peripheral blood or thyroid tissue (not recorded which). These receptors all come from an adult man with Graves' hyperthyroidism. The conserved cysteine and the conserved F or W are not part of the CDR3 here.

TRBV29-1	SLRDGAGETQY
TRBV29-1	SVDEGIDTQY
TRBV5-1	ASSFDRSGETQY
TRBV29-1	SIGGMNTEAF
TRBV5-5	ASSTNPQPYSNQPQH
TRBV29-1	SVPGTYSRGYGYT
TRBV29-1	SVEDAVNSPLH
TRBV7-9	ASSENRGRRSGNTIY
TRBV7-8	ASSLARKTQY
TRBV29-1	SVVSLAGETQY
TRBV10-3	AISESGRSGTGGAIQETQY
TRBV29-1	SVLETGRLNQPQH
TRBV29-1	SVEDEDGEQY
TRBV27	ASSPSLRSIGSPLH
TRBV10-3	ASTLTIAYEQY
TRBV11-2	ASSPGGTGVSYEQY
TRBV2	ASPIRAEEGAYEQY
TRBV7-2	ASSFSREGTEAF
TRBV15	ATSRIPQGAWETQY
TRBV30	AWSGTGDGQPQH
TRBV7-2	ASSLDRGMTSPLH
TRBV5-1	ASRRGGSEQY
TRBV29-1	SVWSRPTDEAF
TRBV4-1	ASSQDFGEDGYT
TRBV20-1	SAPGDTTYEQY
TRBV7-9	ASSPPGLAGVETQY
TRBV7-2	ASSLEAGKSQPQH
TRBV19	ASSSPQGGGGQPQH
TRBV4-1	ASSQDPGAGETQY
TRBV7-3	ASSAYPGRDYERY
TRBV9	ASSVQSTGNTIY
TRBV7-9	ASSLDAGKLF
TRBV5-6	ASSPDRDSLLNYGYT
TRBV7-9	ASSSLLPNTGELF
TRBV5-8	ASSSGTGTAYEQY
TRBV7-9	ASSLTGGTDTGELF
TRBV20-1	SARDHGEQY
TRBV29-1	STRLNQGTGGSYEQY
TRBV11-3	ASSLAPQGWTGELF
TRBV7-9	ASSLVGGTSSYEQY
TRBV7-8	ASSSRVDTGELF
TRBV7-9	ASSARQYSYEQY
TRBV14	ASSQGLSSYNSPLH
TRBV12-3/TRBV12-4	ASSSGSDPGELF